This T cell receptor (beta chain) was obtained from a study of blood T cell repertoires in COVID-19. Study-wide background: Samples of COVID-19 (acute and convalescent) were obtained from the United States, Italy and Spain.

Authors' processing steps: Using reference gene primer amplification, nucleated cell counts were estimated. Generated by immunoSEQ multiplex PCR, the TCRdb table keeps only in-frame clones and is missing some. The V and J calls and clone size are taken from that table; D and trimming were inferred from the DNA. The sample consists of more than 250,000 clones, about 91% of them appearing once. Germline V gene lookup returns CDR1 SGHRS and CDR2 YFSETQ. This CDR3 has 17 amino acids. Trimming removed 4 bases from V and 0 bases from J; junction bases left unmatched: 6. Membership in each cohort depended on participant-reported clinical history.

The rearrangement uses TRBV5-1 and TRBJ2-7; 14 bases fit TRBD2. Sequenced material: PBMCs or T cells enriched from blood (not recorded which). The source is a woman in her forties with acute COVID-19. The CDR3: CASSAGTSGSFSYEQYF. The CDR3 DNA reads as TGCGCCAGCAGCGCCGGGACTAGCGGGAGTTTCTCCTACGAGCAGTACTTC. Full variable domain (rest looked up from reference TRBV5-1 and TRBJ2-7): KAGVTQTPRYLIKTRGQQVTLSCSPISGHRSVSWYQQTPGQGLQFLFEYFSETQRNKGNFPGRFSGRQFSNSRSEMNVSTLELGDSALYLCASSAGTSGSFSYEQYFGPGTRLTVT.